The 23 T cell receptor beta chains given below trace back to one sample, sequenced in a study of T-cell reconstitution after alpha-beta-depleted transplantation in children. The library targeted TCRbeta and was prepared with unique molecular identifiers. TCRdb independently ran MiXCR on the PCR reads; one entry per CDR3 protein. This table has a few hundred thousand distinct CDR3 sequences, 20% to 30% appearing once. Here the sequenced sample was PBMCs, taken before TCRalphabeta/CD19-depleted stem cell transplant. The receptors come from a girl aged 2 to 10 with Fanconi anemia, due to receive a stem cell transplant.

This clonotype was counted many times. The chain has TRBV29-1 and TRBJ2-7; D not certain. This CDR3 has 12 residues. Per germline, CDR1 SQVTM and CDR2 ANQGSEA. The V end lost 4 bases, the J end lost 0 bases, and 7 bases lay between the germline ends. CDR3 bases: TGCAGCGTTGGCTACAGCTCCTACGAGCAGTACTTC. Encoded protein: CSVGYSSYEQYF.

This clonotype turned up a few times. The chain links TRBV28 to TRBJ2-1; TRBD1 or TRBD2 may be the D gene (5 bases each). V dropped 6 bases and J dropped 4 bases, with 10 bases sitting between them. Germline V gene lookup returns CDR1 MDHEN and CDR2 SYDVKM. This CDR3 comprises 13 residues. CDR3 DNA sequence: TGTGCCAGCAGAGGGGAGCCTTACAATGAGCAGTTCTTC. Protein product: CASRGEPYNEQFF. The variable domain in full, with the rest retrieved from reference TRBV28 and TRBJ2-1, is DVKVTQSSRYLVKRTGEKVFLECVQDMDHENMFWYRQDPGLGLRLIYFSYDVKMKEKGDIPEGYSVSREKKERFSLILESASTNQTSMYLCASRGEPYNEQFFGPGTRLTVL.

This clonotype was recorded many times. The gene calls are TRBV4-2 and TRBJ2-1; the D is unclear. V dropped 4 bases and J dropped 8 bases, with 6 bases sitting between them. Per germline, CDR1 LGHNA and CDR2 YNFKEQ. The CDR3 runs 11 residues. CDR3 sequence reads: CASSLIDEQFF. The CDR3 DNA is TGTGCCAGCAGCCTTATCGATGAGCAGTTCTTC.

The rearrangement uses TRBV18 and TRBJ2-3; TRBD1 or TRBD2 may be the D gene (5 bases each). CDR1 is KGHSH and CDR2 is LQKENI in the germline V gene. The CDR3 length is 15 residues. V was pared by 3 bases and J by 2 bases, with 12 bases between. The CDR3 here is CASSPPGPNTDTQYF. CDR3 bases: TGTGCCAGCTCACCTCCGGGACCGAACACAGATACGCAGTATTTT.

This sequence joins TRBV20-1 and TRBJ2-1; weak D call: TRBD2 (5 bases). The CDR3 has 12 residues. The germline V gene encodes CDR1 DFQATT and CDR2 SNEGSKA (reference sequence). The CDR3 protein is CSLARNYNEQFF. In nucleotides, the CDR3 is TGCTCCCTAGCCCGGAACTACAATGAGCAGTTCTTC.

DNA of the CDR3: TGTGCCAGCAGTCGACCCGAGATGGTTCCTAACTATGGCTACACCTTC. Translating gives CASSRPEMVPNYGYTF. The V call is TRBV6-1, the J call TRBJ1-2; unclear D gene. CDR3 length equals 16 residues. Germline V gene lookup returns CDR1 MNHNS and CDR2 SASEGT. The V end was cut by 5 bases, the J end by 0 bases, with 16 bases between.

This clonotype was seen at least ten times. The V and J genes are TRBV29-1 and TRBJ2-7; either TRBD1 or TRBD2 may fit D (6 bases each). Germline V gene sequence: CDR1 SQVTM, CDR2 ANQGSEA. The V gene lost 4 bases and the J gene lost 2 bases, with 12 bases spanning the gap. The CDR3 runs 13 residues. As DNA, the CDR3 is TGCAGCGTTGGGGGGGACACCGCCTACGAGCAGTACTTC. Its protein product is CSVGGDTAYEQYF.

V is TRBV20-1 and J is TRBJ2-1; no clear D gene. The length of the CDR3 is 15 residues. Trimming took off 3 bases at V and 3 bases at J, with 15 bases between the two ends. Germline CDR1 DFQATT, CDR2 SNEGSKA (reference sequence). In DNA form, the CDR3 reads TGCAGTGCTAGTCTGAGACCAGGTTACTACAATGAGCAGTTCTTC. Translated: CSASLRPGYYNEQFF.

V gene TRBV20-1 combines with J gene TRBJ2-5; D uncertain. Germline assignment: CDR1 DFQATT and CDR2 SNEGSKA (reference sequence). Trimming removed 0 bases at V and 5 bases at J, with 10 bases between. The CDR3 extends over 13 amino acids. As DNA, the CDR3 is TGCAGTGCTAGAGAGGGATCTTGGGAGACCCAGTACTTC. Protein: CSAREGSWETQYF.

The chain links TRBV20-1 to TRBJ2-5, with a tentative D call TRBD2 (6 bases). Germline V CDR1 and CDR2: DFQATT, SNEGSKA (reference sequence). The length of the CDR3 is 13 residues. The V end lost 3 bases, the J end lost 7 bases, and 15 bases lay between the germline ends. CDR3 loop: CSASNYLGGTQYF. In DNA form, the CDR3 reads TGCAGTGCTAGTAACTATCTGGGAGGGACCCAGTACTTC.

This chain uses TRBV18 with TRBJ2-1, with D unclear. The CDR3 covers 11 residues. CDR1 and CDR2 from the germline V gene are KGHSH and LQKENI. Trimming stripped 6 bases from V and 9 bases from J, with 9 bases between. The CDR3 DNA follows: TGTGCCAGCTCTCCGACTGGTGAGCAGTTCTTC. It is translated as CASSPTGEQFF.

This clonotype was picked up many times. The V gene is TRBV20-1, the J gene TRBJ2-1; a weak D match, TRBD2 (7 bases). The CDR3 extends over 14 amino acids. The V gene's germline CDR1 is DFQATT and CDR2 SNEGSKA (reference sequence). Trimming shortened V by 0 bases and J by 7 bases, and 13 bases separated the two germline ends. CDR3 sequence (DNA): TGCAGTGCTAGAGATTTGGGGGGGCAAAATGAGCAGTTCTTC. Translation: CSARDLGGQNEQFF.

This clonotype has ten or more counts. The V gene is TRBV27, the J gene TRBJ2-3; D is possibly TRBD1 (5 bases). From germline, CDR1 is MNHEY and CDR2 SMNVEV (reference sequence). The CDR3 totals 15 residues. V gave up 5 bases and J gave up 0 bases, with 12 bases separating them. This chain's CDR3 is CASSPQGTSTDTQYF. Written as DNA, the CDR3 is TGTGCCAGCAGTCCCCAGGGTACTAGCACAGATACGCAGTATTTT.

This clonotype was observed many times. V usage is TRBV4-2 and J usage is TRBJ2-3; D not resolved. The germline CDR1 and CDR2 sequences are LGHNA and YNFKEQ. V was trimmed by 3 bases and J by 5 bases, leaving 15 bases between them. This CDR3 is 15 amino acids long. The CDR3, as DNA: TGTGCCAGCAGCCAGATCCTAGAGATCGGAGATACGCAGTATTTT. It specifies CASSQILEIGDTQYF.

This chain links TRBV21-1 with TRBJ2-7; the table names TRBD2, a call not compared with the DNA. TRBV21-1 is termed a pseudogene. The CDR3 contains 19 residues. CDR3 bases: TGTGCCAGCAGCAAAGACGAGACTAGCGGGACACAACATATATCCGAGCAGTACTTC. Translating gives CASSKDETSGTQHISEQYF.

This clonotype has only a few counts. This chain uses TRBV29-1 with TRBJ2-3, with TRBD2 identical over 9 bases. This CDR3 has 16 residues. V lost 4 bases, J lost 2 bases, and 10 bases stayed unmatched. From germline, CDR1 is SQVTM and CDR2 ANQGSEA. The CDR3, as DNA: TGCAGCGTTGTCAGCGTAGCGGGAGATTACACAGATACGCAGTATTTT. Translated: CSVVSVAGDYTDTQYF.

In its sample, this clonotype was seen many times. The gene calls are TRBV6-1 and TRBJ2-7; D is unresolved. Trimming cost V 5 bases and J 3 bases, with 11 bases left between them. The germline V gene has CDR1 MNHNS and CDR2 SASEGT. The CDR3 sequence is 13 residues long. DNA for the CDR3: TGTGCCAGCAGTCGGCAGGCATTCTACGAGCAGTACTTC. The encoded protein is CASSRQAFYEQYF.

This clonotype was counted many times. The chain links TRBV7-2 to TRBJ2-3, with a tentative D call TRBD1 (6 bases). The CDR3 spans 13 residues. CDR1 is SGHTA, CDR2 FQGNSA, per germline. Trimming left V 1 base short and J 5 bases short, with 7 bases between. CDR3 in amino acids: CASSLEDRDTQYF. CDR3 nucleotide sequence: TGTGCCAGCAGCTTAGAGGACAGAGATACGCAGTATTTT.

The table lists this clonotype with a few counts. The chain is built from TRBV29-1 and TRBJ2-5; D might be TRBD2 (6 bases). Germline V gene sequence: CDR1 SQVTM, CDR2 ANQGSEA. V lost 6 bases, J lost 5 bases, and 16 bases lay in between. The CDR3 is 13 amino acids. As DNA, the CDR3 is TGCAGCGTCACCCTACTAGCAGGGGAGACCCAGTACTTC. This sequence encodes CSVTLLAGETQYF.

In DNA form, the CDR3 reads TGCAGTGCTAGAAATTCCGAGAGCAGCTCCTACAATGAGCAGTTCTTC. Protein product: CSARNSESSSYNEQFF. The genes are TRBV20-1 and TRBJ2-1; D is ambiguous. The CDR3 sequence is 16 residues long. Germline V gene sequence: CDR1 DFQATT, CDR2 SNEGSKA (reference sequence). The germline V and J ends were trimmed by 2 bases and 0 bases, with 14 bases remaining between them.

This clonotype was recorded many times. The J gene is TRBJ2-1, the V gene TRBV7-9; possibly TRBD2 for D (6 bases). This CDR3 comprises 13 residues. Germline-derived CDR1 and CDR2 are SEHNR and FQNEAQ (reference sequence). V lost 1 base, J lost 6 bases, and 7 bases lay in between. CDR3 residues: CASSLVGGNEQFF. The CDR3 region has the DNA TGTGCCAGCAGCTTAGTGGGAGGCAATGAGCAGTTCTTC.

The CDR3 DNA follows: TGCAGTGCTGATAGCGGGGGGCCAGATACGCAGTATTTT. It specifies CSADSGGPDTQYF. The chain carries TRBV20-1 and TRBJ2-3, with 10 positions matching TRBD2. The germline gives CDR1 DFQATT, CDR2 SNEGSKA (reference sequence). V shed 5 bases and J 4 bases; nucleotides not matched to a gene: 3. This CDR3 has 13 amino acids.

This chain uses TRBV5-1 with TRBJ2-7; D not certain. Trimming cost V 0 bases and J 3 bases, with 13 bases left between them. CDR1 and CDR2 from the germline V gene are SGHRS and YFSETQ. CDR3 length equals 15 residues. CDR3 loop: CASSLGRGPVYEQYF. The CDR3 region has the DNA TGCGCCAGCAGCTTGGGTCGCGGACCGGTCTACGAGCAGTACTTC.